This T cell receptor (beta chain) was sequenced in a study of T cells in Graves' hyperthyroidism and ophthalmopathy. With 6 bases clipped from V and 3 bases from J, the junction kept 7 bases outside the gene matches. The CDR3 is 14 residues long. Germline V gene lookup returns CDR1 MNHNS and CDR2 SASEGT. Amplification targeted TCR beta CDR3 regions from RNA transcripts. HTBI primers were the set used in a first-round RT-PCR of the TCR CDR3. In TCRdb, the multiplex PCR reads were re-called with MiXCR into one record per CDR3 protein. The table records 650,000 to 700,000 distinct CDR3 sequences, 15% to 20% of them present only once. This clonotype showed up just a few times.

V usage is TRBV6-1 and J usage is TRBJ2-5; TRBD1 matches at 7 bases. The sample taken for sequencing was blood. This clonotype was obtained from a man between 50 and 59 years old with Graves' hyperthyroidism. CDR3 loop: CASRKHDREETQYF. In DNA, the CDR3 is TGTGCCAGCAGGAAACATGACAGGGAAGAGACCCAGTACTTC.